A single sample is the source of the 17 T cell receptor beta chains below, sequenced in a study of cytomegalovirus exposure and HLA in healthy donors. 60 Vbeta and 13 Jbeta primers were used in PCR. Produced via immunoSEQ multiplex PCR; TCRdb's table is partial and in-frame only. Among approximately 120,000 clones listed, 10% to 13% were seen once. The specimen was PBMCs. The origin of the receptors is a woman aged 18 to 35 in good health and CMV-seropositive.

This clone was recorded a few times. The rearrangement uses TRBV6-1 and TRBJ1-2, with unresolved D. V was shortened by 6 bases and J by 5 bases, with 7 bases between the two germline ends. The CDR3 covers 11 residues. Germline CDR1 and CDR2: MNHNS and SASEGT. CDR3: CASSLQYGYTF. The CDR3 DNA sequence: TGTGCCAGCAGCCTACAGTATGGCTACACCTTC.

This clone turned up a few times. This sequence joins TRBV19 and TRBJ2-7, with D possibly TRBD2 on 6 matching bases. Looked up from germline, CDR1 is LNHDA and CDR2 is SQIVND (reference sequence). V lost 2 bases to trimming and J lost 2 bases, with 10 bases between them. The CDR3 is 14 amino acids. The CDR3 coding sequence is TGTGCCAGTAGTATACTGGCGGGACCCTACGAGCAGTACTTC. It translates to CASSILAGPYEQYF.

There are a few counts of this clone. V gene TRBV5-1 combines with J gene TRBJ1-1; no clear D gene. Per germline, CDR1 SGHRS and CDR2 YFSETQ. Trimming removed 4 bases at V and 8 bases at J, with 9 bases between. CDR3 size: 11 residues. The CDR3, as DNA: TGCGCCAGCAGCACCGGGATGGAAGCTTTCTTT. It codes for CASSTGMEAFF.

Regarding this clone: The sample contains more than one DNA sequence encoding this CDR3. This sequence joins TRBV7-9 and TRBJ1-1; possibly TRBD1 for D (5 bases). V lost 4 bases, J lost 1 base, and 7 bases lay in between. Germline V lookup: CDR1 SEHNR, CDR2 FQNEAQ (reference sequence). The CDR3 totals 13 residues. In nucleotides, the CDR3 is TGTGCCAGCAGCTCCGGGGGGAACACTGAAGCTTTCTTT. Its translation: CASSSGGNTEAFF.

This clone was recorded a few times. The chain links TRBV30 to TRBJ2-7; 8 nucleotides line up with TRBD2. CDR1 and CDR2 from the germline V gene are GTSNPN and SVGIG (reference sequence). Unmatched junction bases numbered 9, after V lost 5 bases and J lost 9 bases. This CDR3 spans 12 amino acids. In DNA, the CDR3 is TGTGCCTGGGAGGGTAGCGGGAAGGCGCAGTACTTC. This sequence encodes CAWEGSGKAQYF.

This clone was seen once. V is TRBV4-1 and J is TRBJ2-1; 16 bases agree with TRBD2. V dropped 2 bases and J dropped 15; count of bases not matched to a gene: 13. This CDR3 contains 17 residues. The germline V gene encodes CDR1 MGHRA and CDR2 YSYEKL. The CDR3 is CASSQPWAGTSGRAPFF. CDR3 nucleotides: TGCGCCAGCAGCCAACCATGGGCCGGGACTAGCGGGAGGGCCCCGTTCTTC.

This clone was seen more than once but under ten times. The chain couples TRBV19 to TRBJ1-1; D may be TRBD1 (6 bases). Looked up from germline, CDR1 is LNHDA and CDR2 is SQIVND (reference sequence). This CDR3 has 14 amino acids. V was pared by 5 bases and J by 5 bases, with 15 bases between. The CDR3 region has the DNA TGTGCCAGTAGTTTCTCCGGGACAAAAACTGAAGCTTTCTTT. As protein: CASSFSGTKTEAFF.

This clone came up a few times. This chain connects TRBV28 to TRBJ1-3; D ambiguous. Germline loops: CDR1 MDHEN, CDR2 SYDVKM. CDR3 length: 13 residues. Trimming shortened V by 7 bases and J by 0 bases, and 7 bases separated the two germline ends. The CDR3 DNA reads TGTGCCAGCACTCCTTACTCTGGAAACACCATATATTTT. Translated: CASTPYSGNTIYF.

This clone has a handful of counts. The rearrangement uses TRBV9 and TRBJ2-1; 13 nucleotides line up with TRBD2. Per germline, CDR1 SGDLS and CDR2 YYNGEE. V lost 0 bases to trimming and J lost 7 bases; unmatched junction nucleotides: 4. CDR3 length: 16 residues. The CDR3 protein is CASSVATSGRANEQFF. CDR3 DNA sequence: TGTGCCAGCAGCGTAGCCACTAGCGGGAGGGCGAATGAGCAGTTCTTC.

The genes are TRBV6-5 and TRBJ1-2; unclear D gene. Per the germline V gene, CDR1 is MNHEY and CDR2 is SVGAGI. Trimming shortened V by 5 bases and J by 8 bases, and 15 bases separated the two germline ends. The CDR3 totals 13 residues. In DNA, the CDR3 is TGTGCCAGCAGTACGACGTGGAGGAAAGGCTACACCTTC. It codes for CASSTTWRKGYTF.

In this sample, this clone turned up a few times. DNA of the CDR3: TGTGCCAGCTCACCATCTAGAGATCTGAACACTGAAGCTTTCTTT. It specifies CASSPSRDLNTEAFF. This rearrangement joins TRBV18 to TRBJ1-1; no reliable D call. V dropped 2 bases and J dropped 0 bases, with 10 bases sitting between them. CDR3 length: 15 amino acids. In germline, CDR1 is KGHSH, CDR2 LQKENI.

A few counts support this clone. CDR3: CASSVLAGVGETQYF. Here the CDR3 DNA reads TGTGCCAGCAGCGTACTAGCGGGAGTTGGGGAGACCCAGTACTTC. The chain couples TRBV6-1 to TRBJ2-5; 11 positions match TRBD2. The CDR3 extends over 15 amino acids. Germline CDR1 is MNHNS and CDR2 is SASEGT. V dropped 6 bases and J dropped 5; count of bases not matched to a gene: 8.

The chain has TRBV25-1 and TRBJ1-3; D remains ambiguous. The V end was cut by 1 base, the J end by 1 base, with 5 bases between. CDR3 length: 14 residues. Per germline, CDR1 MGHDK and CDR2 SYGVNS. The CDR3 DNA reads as TGTGCCAGCAGTGAATCCAGGTCTGGAAACACCATATATTTT. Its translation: CASSESRSGNTIYF.

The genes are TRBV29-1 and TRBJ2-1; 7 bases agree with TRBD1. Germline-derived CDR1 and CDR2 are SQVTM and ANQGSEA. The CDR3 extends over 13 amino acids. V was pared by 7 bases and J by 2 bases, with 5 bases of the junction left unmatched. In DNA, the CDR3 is TGCAGCGCCACAGGGGTGGCCTACAATGAGCAGTTCTTC. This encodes CSATGVAYNEQFF.

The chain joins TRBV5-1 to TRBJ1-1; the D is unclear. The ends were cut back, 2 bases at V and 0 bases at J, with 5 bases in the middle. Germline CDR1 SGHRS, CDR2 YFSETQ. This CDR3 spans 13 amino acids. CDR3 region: CASSFQLNTEAFF. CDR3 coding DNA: TGCGCCAGCAGCTTCCAGTTGAACACTGAAGCTTTCTTT. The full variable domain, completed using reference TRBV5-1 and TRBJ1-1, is KAGVTQTPRYLIKTRGQQVTLSCSPISGHRSVSWYQQTPGQGLQFLFEYFSETQRNKGNFPGRFSGRQFSNSRSEMNVSTLELGDSALYLCASSFQLNTEAFFGQGTRLTVV.

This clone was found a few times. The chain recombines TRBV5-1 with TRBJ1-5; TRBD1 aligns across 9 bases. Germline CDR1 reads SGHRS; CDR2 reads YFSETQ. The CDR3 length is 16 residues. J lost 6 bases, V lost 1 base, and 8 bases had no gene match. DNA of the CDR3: TGCGCCAGCAGCTTGACAGGGGGCGAATTTGGTCAGCCCCAGCATTTT. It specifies CASSLTGGEFGQPQHF.

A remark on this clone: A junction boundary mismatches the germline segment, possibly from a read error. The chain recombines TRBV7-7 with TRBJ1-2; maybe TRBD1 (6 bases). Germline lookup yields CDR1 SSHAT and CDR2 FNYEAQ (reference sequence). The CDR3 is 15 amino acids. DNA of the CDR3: TGTGCTAGCAGCTTACAGGGCAGGGGACACTATGGCTACACCTTC. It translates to CASSLQGRGHYGYTF.